This entry features one T cell receptor (beta chain) sequence. Random-hexamer reverse transcription was applied to about 0.45 to 1 ug RNA. TCRdb reanalysed the immunoSEQ multiplex PCR reads using MiXCR and keeps one entry per CDR3 protein. Among 200,000 to 250,000 distinct CDR3 sequences listed, nearly 97% were seen once. In the multiple sclerosis control group, patients were treatment-naive and had stable or active relapsing-remitting disease. Negative isolation yielded CD8+ and CD4+ T cells; FACS enriched TEMRA cells. The sample comes from a study of CD8 T cells in Susac syndrome. The CDR3 totals 13 residues. The V segment lost 6 bases and the J segment 9 bases; nucleotides outside the gene matches: 10. The germline gives CDR1 DFQATT, CDR2 SNEGSKA (reference sequence).

V usage is TRBV20-1 and J usage is TRBJ2-1, with 8 bases identical to TRBD2. This TCR was sampled from a human donor with multiple sclerosis. Sequencing input: CD4+ T cells from PBMCs. CDR3 sequence (DNA): TGCAGTGCCCTGGGACTAGGAATAGGTGAGCAGTTCTTC. Amino acid sequence: CSALGLGIGEQFF.